These T cell receptor beta chains were read from a single sample in a study of graft-versus-host responses after intestinal transplantation. Repertoires were generated with immunoSEQ multiplex PCR, while TCRdb's copy carries only in-frame clones and drops some. In the table there are tens of thousands of clones, roughly 93% of which are singletons. No antigen has been identified for these receptors. The sequences come from unstimulated CD4+ T cells sorted from spleen or lymph node cells, collected before transplant. The receptors were sampled from a human donor who was the organ donor for an intestinal transplant. CDR3s include the opening cysteine and the closing phenylalanine or tryptophan. D genes are given only for firm matches. Size values are once, few and many counts, or a class for expanded clones, and some rows have none.

D: TRBD1; size: NA; J: TRBJ1-5; V: TRBV16; DNA: TGTGCCAGCAGCCAATACCAGGGGGTTCAGCCCCAGCATTTT; CDR3: CASSQYQGVQPQHF
D: NA; size: NA; J: TRBJ1-1; V: TRBV7-3; DNA: TGTGCCAGCAGCTTAACGCAATCAGGGAGTGCTTTCTTT; CDR3: CASSLTQSGSAFF
D: NA; size: NA; J: TRBJ1-1; V: TRBV18; DNA: TGTGCCAGCTCACCCCAAGGGCACGGCACTGAAGCTTTCTTT; CDR3: CASSPQGHGTEAFF
D: NA; size: NA; J: TRBJ2-2; V: TRBV9; DNA: TGTGCCAGCAGCGTAGCTACCCAGGGGTGGGGGGTTACCGGGGAGCTGTTTTTT; CDR3: CASSVATQGWGVTGELFF
D: TRBD2; size: NA; J: TRBJ2-3; V: TRBV10-3; DNA: TGTGCCATCAGTGACCTAGTGACTAGCGGGGGGGGAAGCACAGATACGCAGTATTTT; CDR3: CAISDLVTSGGGSTDTQYF
D: NA; size: NA; J: TRBJ1-1; V: TRBV9; DNA: TGTGCCAGCAGCGGTGGTTCCGGGAACACTGAAGCTTTCTTT; CDR3: CASSGGSGNTEAFF
D: TRBD1; size: NA; J: TRBJ2-3; V: TRBV19; DNA: TGTGCCACCCCCCCGCAGGGGGCGCGAGATACGCAGTATTTT; CDR3: CATPPQGARDTQYF
D: TRBD2; size: NA; J: TRBJ2-5; V: TRBV4-1; DNA: TGCGCCAGCAGCCAAGCGCTAGCGGGGGCCCAAGAGACCCAGTACTTC; CDR3: CASSQALAGAQETQYF
D: TRBD2; size: NA; J: TRBJ2-1; V: TRBV7-3; DNA: TGTGCCAGCAGCTTAGAGGTAGCGGGATCCTACAATGAGCAGTTCTTC; CDR3: CASSLEVAGSYNEQFF
D: TRBD1; size: NA; J: TRBJ2-7; V: TRBV15; DNA: TGTGCCACCAGCAGAGGGACAGGGCCTTCCTACGAGCAGTACTTC; CDR3: CATSRGTGPSYEQYF
D: NA; size: NA; J: TRBJ1-3; V: TRBV5-1; DNA: TGCGCCAGCAGCTTGGGGATTGGAAACACCATATATTTT; CDR3: CASSLGIGNTIYF
D: TRBD1; size: NA; J: TRBJ2-2; V: TRBV4-1; DNA: TGCGCCAGCAGCCAAATGACAGGGGGCTGGACCGGGGAGCTGTTTTTT; CDR3: CASSQMTGGWTGELFF
D: TRBD1; size: NA; J: TRBJ1-5; V: TRBV27; DNA: TGTGCCAGCAGTCTCGGGACAGGTAGCAATCAGCCCCAGCATTTT; CDR3: CASSLGTGSNQPQHF
D: NA; size: NA; J: TRBJ1-2; V: TRBV6-6; DNA: TGTGCCAGCAGTTTAACAGGGTTGGGCTACACCTTC; CDR3: CASSLTGLGYTF
D: TRBD2; size: NA; J: TRBJ2-5; V: TRBV4-3; DNA: TGCGCCAGCAGCCAAGACCCTAGCGGGGGGGCTAGAGAGACCCAGTACTTC; CDR3: CASSQDPSGGARETQYF
D: NA; size: NA; J: TRBJ1-1; V: TRBV20-1; DNA: TGCAGTGGTGGAGGTGACACTGAAGCTTTCTTT; CDR3: CSGGGDTEAFF
D: NA; size: NA; J: TRBJ2-7; V: TRBV2; DNA: TGTGCCAGCAGTGCAGCCTCCCTCGGGAGCCACGAGCAGTACTTC; CDR3: CASSAASLGSHEQYF
D: TRBD1; size: NA; J: TRBJ2-2; V: TRBV10-3; DNA: TGTGCCATCAGTGAGCCGGGACAGGGTAACACCGGGGAGCTGTTTTTT; CDR3: CAISEPGQGNTGELFF
D: NA; size: NA; J: TRBJ1-1; V: TRBV9; DNA: TGTGCCAGCAGCGTAGTCCCTTTAGGGGGGAACACTGAAGCTTTCTTT; CDR3: CASSVVPLGGNTEAFF
D: NA; size: once; J: TRBJ1-1; V: TRBV29-1; DNA: TGCAGCGTTGAAGCAGGTTTCCCTGAAGCTTTCTTT; CDR3: CSVEAGFPEAFF
D: NA; size: NA; J: TRBJ2-1; V: TRBV19; DNA: TGTGCCAGTACCACAAGTGGAAGTTCCTACAATGAGCAGTTCTTC; CDR3: CASTTSGSSYNEQFF
D: NA; size: NA; J: TRBJ1-6; V: TRBV6-6; DNA: TGTGCCAGCAGTAAGGACAGCTTGAATTCACCCCTCCACTTT; CDR3: CASSKDSLNSPLHF
D: NA; size: NA; J: TRBJ1-1; V: TRBV28; DNA: TGTGCCAGCATCCGAACAGGGCTGAGTCACACTGAAGCTTTCTTT; CDR3: CASIRTGLSHTEAFF
D: NA; size: NA; J: TRBJ2-5; V: TRBV18; DNA: TGTGCCAGCTCACCACCGAACATTGAAGAGACCCAGTACTTC; CDR3: CASSPPNIEETQYF
D: NA; size: NA; J: TRBJ1-2; V: TRBV18; DNA: TGTGCCAGCTCACCCTCCGGGGATGCTAACTATGGCTACACCTTC; CDR3: CASSPSGDANYGYTF
D: TRBD1; size: NA; J: TRBJ1-2; V: TRBV5-1; DNA: TGCGCCAGCAGCACCGGACAGGGGGCCGGTGGCTACACCTTC; CDR3: CASSTGQGAGGYTF
D: NA; size: NA; J: TRBJ1-2; V: TRBV27; DNA: TGTGCCAGCAGCCCTAATCCCGGGACGAGGCTCTATGGCTACACCTTC; CDR3: CASSPNPGTRLYGYTF
D: NA; size: few; J: TRBJ1-1; V: TRBV7-9; DNA: TGTGCCAGCAGCTTAGCGGGAGGGAACACTGAAGCTTTCTTT; CDR3: CASSLAGGNTEAFF
D: TRBD2; size: NA; J: TRBJ2-1; V: TRBV5-1; DNA: TGCGCCAGCAGCTTGGAATCTAGCGGCTCCTACAATGAGCAGTTCTTC; CDR3: CASSLESSGSYNEQFF
D: NA; size: NA; J: TRBJ1-1; V: TRBV28; DNA: TGTGCCAGCAGCACTTTGACAGTAAACACTGAAGCTTTCTTT; CDR3: CASSTLTVNTEAFF
D: TRBD1; size: NA; J: TRBJ2-7; V: TRBV20-1; DNA: TGCAGTGCCGGCGACAGGGGTCGGTACTTC; CDR3: CSAGDRGRYF
D: NA; size: NA; J: TRBJ1-5; V: TRBV5-5; DNA: TGTGCCAGCAGCTTCGAGGGGTTCAATCAGCCCCAGCATTTT; CDR3: CASSFEGFNQPQHF
D: NA; size: NA; J: TRBJ2-3; V: TRBV12-5; DNA: TGTGCTAGTGGTTTTCAGCAGGGCCTCACAGATACGCAGTATTTT; CDR3: CASGFQQGLTDTQYF
D: NA; size: NA; J: TRBJ2-7; V: TRBV29-1; DNA: TGCAGCGTTCTGGGCCTTGCCTACGAGCAGTACTTC; CDR3: CSVLGLAYEQYF
D: NA; size: once; J: TRBJ2-7; V: TRBV6-5; DNA: TGTGCCAGCCTCACAGAGGCCTACGAGCAGTACTTC; CDR3: CASLTEAYEQYF
D: NA; size: NA; J: TRBJ2-7; V: TRBV11-3; DNA: TGTGCCAGCACCTCCTTTACTAGCGAGCAGTACTTC; CDR3: CASTSFTSEQYF
D: NA; size: NA; J: TRBJ1-2; V: TRBV5-4; DNA: TGTGCCAGCAGCTTTTCCGAGGCCTATGGCTACACCTTC; CDR3: CASSFSEAYGYTF
D: NA; size: NA; J: TRBJ1-2; V: TRBV18; DNA: TGTGCCAGCTCACCCAACAGGGACGAACTCTATGGCTACACCTTC; CDR3: CASSPNRDELYGYTF
D: NA; size: NA; J: TRBJ2-7; V: TRBV9; DNA: TGTGCCAGCAGCGTAGCCCAGGAACAGGGAATACCCTACGAGCAGTACTTC; CDR3: CASSVAQEQGIPYEQYF
D: TRBD1; size: NA; J: TRBJ2-7; V: TRBV6-1; DNA: TGTGCCAGCAGTGGTCAGGGACAGTGGACGACCTACGAGCAGTACTTC; CDR3: CASSGQGQWTTYEQYF
D: NA; size: NA; J: TRBJ1-6; V: TRBV9; DNA: TGTGCCAGCAGCGTAGAACTTAATTCACCCCTCCACTTT; CDR3: CASSVELNSPLHF
D: TRBD2; size: NA; J: TRBJ2-5; V: TRBV29-1; DNA: TGCAGCGCCGGGGGGGCCTGGGAGACCCAGTACTTC; CDR3: CSAGGAWETQYF
D: TRBD1; size: NA; J: TRBJ1-3; V: TRBV27; DNA: TGTGCCAGCAGTCCCGGGCGGGGACAGGGGGCTTCTGGAAACACCATATATTTT; CDR3: CASSPGRGQGASGNTIYF
D: NA; size: NA; J: TRBJ2-7; V: TRBV27; DNA: TGTGCCAGCAGTTTGAACAGGGACTACGAGCAGTACTTC; CDR3: CASSLNRDYEQYF
D: NA; size: NA; J: TRBJ1-5; V: TRBV16; DNA: TGTGCCAGCAGCCAATTCTCCGGGGGAATTGAGCCCCAGCATTTT; CDR3: CASSQFSGGIEPQHF